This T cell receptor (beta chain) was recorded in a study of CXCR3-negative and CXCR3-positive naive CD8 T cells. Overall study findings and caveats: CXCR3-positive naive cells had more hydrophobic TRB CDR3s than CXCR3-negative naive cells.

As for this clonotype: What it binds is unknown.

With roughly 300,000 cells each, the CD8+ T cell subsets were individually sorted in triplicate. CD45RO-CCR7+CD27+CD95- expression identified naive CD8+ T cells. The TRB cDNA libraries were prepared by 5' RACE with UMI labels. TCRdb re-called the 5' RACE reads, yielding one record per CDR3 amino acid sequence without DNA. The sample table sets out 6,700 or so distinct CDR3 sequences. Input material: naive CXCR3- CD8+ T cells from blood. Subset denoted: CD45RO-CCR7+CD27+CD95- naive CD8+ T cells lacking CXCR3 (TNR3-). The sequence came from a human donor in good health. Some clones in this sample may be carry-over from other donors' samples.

The CDR3 sequence is CATQAAFYNEQFF. V gene TRBV19 combines with J gene TRBJ2-1; TCRdb calls TRBD2, which cannot be checked without DNA. The germline CDR1 and CDR2 sequences are LNHDA and SQIVND (reference sequence). CDR3 size: 13 residues.